A single TCR beta chain is shown here with its context. This sample is drawn from a study of CD8+ T cells in alopecia areata. Across the whole study: Treated patients swallowed 5 to 10 mg of oral tofacitinib twice daily. Tofacitinib dosing lasted 6 to 18 months, which was then followed by 6 months off drug.

Noted treatment: oral pan-JAK inhibitor, 5-10 mg twice daily. Alopecia areata patients gave lesional scalp punch biopsies and peripheral blood samples. Extraction of RNA preceded its reverse transcription into cDNA, which served as the sequencing template. Some clones are missing from TCRdb's copy, which holds only in-frame ones; the method was immunoSEQ multiplex PCR. The sample has over 150,000 clones, 50% to 60% seen once. With 4 bases removed from V and 6 bases from J, the gap between germline ends came to 6 bases. The CDR3 is made up of 12 amino acids. The germline V gene has CDR1 LNHDA and CDR2 SQIVND (reference sequence).

The sequence was obtained from a human donor with alopecia areata. The genes are TRBV19 and TRBJ2-2; D uncertain. The specimen was CD4+ T cells sorted from blood, collected at week 4, from a patient treated with tofacitinib. DNA for the CDR3: TGTGCCAGTAGTAGCTATCCCGGGGAGCTGTTTTTT. As protein: CASSSYPGELFF.